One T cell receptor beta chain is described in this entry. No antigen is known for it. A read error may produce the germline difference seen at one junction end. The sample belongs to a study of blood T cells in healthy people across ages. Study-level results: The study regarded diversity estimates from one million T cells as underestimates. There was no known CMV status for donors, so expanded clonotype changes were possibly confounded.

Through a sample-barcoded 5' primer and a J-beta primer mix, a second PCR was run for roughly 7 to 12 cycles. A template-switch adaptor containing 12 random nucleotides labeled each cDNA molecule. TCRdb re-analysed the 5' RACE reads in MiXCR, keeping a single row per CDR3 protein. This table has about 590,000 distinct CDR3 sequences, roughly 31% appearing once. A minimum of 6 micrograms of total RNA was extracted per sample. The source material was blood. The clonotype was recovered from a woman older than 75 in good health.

The CDR3 is CVSRIGSQVGNEQYF. CDR3 nucleotide sequence: TGTGTCAGCAGAATAGGGTCACAGGTAGGGAACGAGCAGTACTTC. The rearrangement uses TRBV6-5 and TRBJ2-7; tentative D call: TRBD1 (5 bases). Germline loops: CDR1 MNHEY, CDR2 SVGAGI. The CDR3 extends over 15 amino acids.